One sample yielded the 29 T cell receptor beta chains listed below, sequenced in a study of T cells in women clearing cervical HPV infection. Using immunoSEQ multiplex PCR, the repertoire was profiled, and TCRdb retains in-frame clones only, with some absent. This table holds about 9,200 clones. Specimen: blood buffy coat. All receptors derive from a woman between 18 and 70 years old with a cervical HPV16 infection that either progressed to CIN3+ or cleared (not recorded which).

Turning to this clone: With the read ending 3 residues before the CDR3 end, the germline J gene is used to fill in that end. V usage is TRBV6-1 and J usage is TRBJ2-5; D is perhaps TRBD2 (7 bases). CDR3 length: 15 residues. The V gene lost 1 base and the J gene lost 1 base, with 10 bases spanning the gap. CDR1 is MNHNS, CDR2 SASEGT, per germline. CDR3 residues: CASSEGGGGQETQYF. Partial CDR3 DNA: TGTGCCAGCAGTGAAGGAGGGGGGGGCCAAGAGACC.

About this clone itself: The read halts 3 residues ahead of the CDR3 end, with the missing end drawn from the germline J gene. The chain is built from TRBV20-1 and TRBJ2-7, with 8 bases fitting TRBD2. Germline CDR1 DFQATT, CDR2 SNEGSKA (reference sequence). The CDR3 has 15 residues. The trim removed 0 bases at V and 2 bases at J, leaving 6 bases unmatched. CDR3 sequence: CSARDWGLEAYEQYF. Incomplete CDR3 DNA: TGCAGTGCTAGAGATTGGGGACTAGAAGCCTACGAG.

About this clone: The read finishes 3 residues shy of the CDR3 end, and the germline J gene is used to complete it. This chain joins TRBV19 and TRBJ2-4; D may be TRBD2 (6 bases). In germline, CDR1 is LNHDA, CDR2 SQIVND (reference sequence). The CDR3 totals 16 residues. The CDR3 sequence: CASSIDAPGDLYGQYF. Partial CDR3 DNA: TGTGCCAGTAGTATAGACGCCCCGGGGGACCTCTATGGT.

On this clone: The CDR3 is cut off 3 residues early in the read; its end comes from the germline J gene. The rearrangement links TRBV18 to TRBJ2-3; possibly TRBD2 for D (5 bases). CDR1 and CDR2 (germline): KGHSH, LQKENI. This CDR3 has 14 amino acids. V was clipped by 6 bases and J by 2 bases, with 12 bases between them. This chain's CDR3 is CASSPSGVTDTQYF. Incomplete CDR3 DNA: TGTGCCAGCTCGCCCAGCGGTGTCACAGATACG. Together with reference TRBV18 and TRBJ2-3, the CDR3 gives the full variable domain: NAGVMQNPRHLVRRRGQEARLRCSPMKGHSHVYWYRQLPEEGLKFMVYLQKENIIDESGMPKERFSAEFPKEGPSILRIQQVVRGDSAAYFCASSPSGVTDTQYFGPGTRLTVL.

On this clone itself: The read terminates 3 residues ahead of where the CDR3 ends, so the germline J gene completes it. V usage is TRBV10-2 and J usage is TRBJ2-1; a possible D gene is TRBD1 (6 bases). The germline V gene has CDR1 WSHSY and CDR2 SAAADI. There are 13 residues in the CDR3. Trimming removed 7 bases from V and 7 bases from J, with 14 bases in between. The CDR3 loop is CASTLIQGNEQFF. CDR3 DNA (partial): TGCGCCAGCACCCTAATACAGGGTAATGAG.

On this clone itself: The CDR3 goes on 3 residues after the read ends, and that part is filled in from the germline J gene. The V gene is TRBV6-7, the J gene TRBJ1-5; D remains ambiguous. TRBV6-7 qualifies as an ORF whose function is uncertain. V lost 10 bases and J 0 bases, leaving 7 bases between the germline ends. This CDR3 is 12 amino acids long. The sequenced CDR3 bases are TGTGCCACACTTGATAGCAATCAGCCC. Translating it yields CATLDSNQP. The entire CDR3 sequence reads CATLDSNQPQHF.

This clone is labeled medium-sized based on frequency. The read finishes 3 residues shy of the CDR3 end, and the germline J gene is used to complete it. The chain recombines TRBV5-1 with TRBJ2-2; 8 positions agree with TRBD1. The V segment lost 5 bases and the J segment 3 bases; nucleotides outside the gene matches: 3. The germline V gene encodes CDR1 SGHRS and CDR2 YFSETQ. This CDR3 has 14 amino acids. The covered CDR3 bases are TGCGCCAGCAGTGTACAGGGGGACACCGGGGAG. Its translation is CASSVQGDTGE. The complete CDR3 sequence is CASSVQGDTGELFF.

As concerns this clone: Read sequence stops 3 residues before the CDR3 end, and the germline J gene provides the missing end. This rearrangement joins TRBV18 to TRBJ1-2; a possible D gene is TRBD1 (6 bases). The CDR3 runs to 12 residues. Germline assignment: CDR1 KGHSH and CDR2 LQKENI. V lost 4 bases, J lost 5 bases, and 8 bases lay in between. Incomplete CDR3 DNA: TGTGCCAGCTCACTCAGGGGTTATGGC. Protein: CASSLRGYG. The complete CDR3 reads CASSLRGYGYTF.

In regard to this clone: Sequencing ends 3 residues short of the CDR3 end; the germline J gene provides the rest. The chain carries TRBV7-3 and TRBJ1-6, with 9 bases identical to TRBD1. V was clipped by 4 bases and J by 9 bases; unmatched bases: 4. Germline CDR1 is SGHTA and CDR2 is FQGTGA. This CDR3 has 14 amino acids. The covered CDR3 bases are TGTGCCAGCAGCTCAGGACAGGGGCGTTCACCC. This translates into CASSSGQGRSP. The CDR3 as a whole reads CASSSGQGRSPLHF. The full variable domain, its missing parts supplied by reference TRBV7-3 and TRBJ1-6, is GAGVSQTPSNKVTEKGKYVELRCDPISGHTALYWYRQSLGQGPEFLIYFQGTGAADDSGLPNDRFFAVRPEGSVSTLKIQRTERGDSAVYLCASSSGQGRSPLHFGNGTRLTVT.

About this clone itself: The sequenced fragment ends 3 residues before the CDR3 boundary, so the rest is inferred from the germline J gene. The chain carries TRBV7-9 and TRBJ2-1; 7 bases line up with TRBD2. The CDR3 covers 14 residues. The junction had 4 bases not matched to a gene; V was cut back by 3 bases and J by 5 bases. Germline assignment: CDR1 SEHNR and CDR2 FQNEAQ (reference sequence). The CDR3 reads CASSFGGSDNEQFF. CDR3 DNA, as far as it was read: TGTGCCAGCAGCTTCGGCGGGAGCGACAATGAG.

This clone registers medium-sized by frequency. The read halts 3 residues ahead of the CDR3 end, with the missing end drawn from the germline J gene. This chain connects TRBV19 to TRBJ2-3; D is perhaps TRBD1 or TRBD2 (5 bases each). The CDR3 spans 15 residues. V lost 1 base and J lost 6, with 14 bases in between. The germline CDR1 and CDR2 sequences are LNHDA and SQIVND (reference sequence). Partial CDR3 DNA: TGTGCCAGTAGTATAGGGGCAGGGAGACGTGATACG. It yields the protein CASSIGAGRRDT. The CDR3 in full is CASSIGAGRRDTQYF.

Concerning this clone itself: The read finishes 3 residues shy of the CDR3 end, and the germline J gene is used to complete it. J is TRBJ2-1 and V is TRBV29-1; 14 bases match TRBD2. Germline lookup yields CDR1 SQVTM and CDR2 ANQGSEA. After removal of 6 bases from V and 2 bases from J, the junction contained 9 bases not matched to a gene. There are 17 residues in the CDR3. The CDR3 DNA, read in part, is TGCAGCGTGGTAGGACTAGCGGGGGGTCGAGCCTACAATGAG. Amino acids: CSVVGLAGGRAYNE. The whole CDR3 protein is CSVVGLAGGRAYNEQFF.

As regards this clone: The CDR3 is cut off 3 residues early in the read; its end comes from the germline J gene. The chain uses TRBV5-1 and TRBJ2-5, with 12 bases fitting TRBD2. The V and J ends lost 4 bases and 4 bases, in that order; junction bases with no gene match: 5. The CDR3 spans 15 residues. The germline CDR1 and CDR2 sequences are SGHRS and YFSETQ. The CDR3 protein is CASSLTLAGGETQYF. The DNA read from the CDR3 is TGCGCCAGCAGCCTGACACTAGCGGGGGGAGAGACC.

As to this clone: The read stops 3 residues short of the end of the CDR3; the missing end is completed from the germline J gene. The chain uses TRBV5-1 and TRBJ2-7; 8 nucleotides align to TRBD2. The CDR3 is 15 residues long. CDR1 is SGHRS and CDR2 is YFSETQ in the germline V gene. V lost 3 bases, J lost 2 bases, and 7 bases stayed unmatched. The DNA read from the CDR3 is TGCGCCAGCAGCTCGGGGGGGGCGGGGACCTACGAG. Amino acids: CASSSGGAGTYE. The full-length CDR3 reads as CASSSGGAGTYEQYF. Looking up the rest from reference TRBV5-1 and TRBJ2-7 gives the full variable domain: KAGVTQTPRYLIKTRGQQVTLSCSPISGHRSVSWYQQTPGQGLQFLFEYFSETQRNKGNFPGRFSGRQFSNSRSEMNVSTLELGDSALYLCASSSGGAGTYEQYFGPGTRLTVT.

This clone is labeled medium-sized (0.01 to 0.1%) based on frequency. The read halts 3 residues ahead of the CDR3 end, with the missing end drawn from the germline J gene. V is TRBV9 and J is TRBJ2-2; tentatively, D is TRBD2 (6 bases). V was trimmed by 0 bases and J by 8 bases, leaving 11 bases between them. The CDR3 has 14 residues. Germline CDR1 reads SGDLS; CDR2 reads YYNGEE. This chain's CDR3 is CASSVATSQGELFF. The part of the CDR3 DNA that was read is TGTGCCAGCAGCGTAGCTACTAGCCAGGGGGAG.

With respect to this clone: The read is 3 residues too short to cover the CDR3 end, so that end is filled in from the germline J gene. The J gene is TRBJ2-3, the V gene TRBV20-1; the D is unclear. The CDR3 covers 11 residues. CDR1 DFQATT and CDR2 SNEGSKA come from the germline V gene (reference sequence). This CDR3 reads CSARVIETQYF. The part of the CDR3 DNA that was read is TGCAGTGCTAGAGTAATAGAGACG.

This clone is identified as medium-sized (0.01 to 0.1%) from frequency. The DNA ends 3 residues before the CDR3 does, and the rest of the CDR3 is filled in from the germline J gene. V gene TRBV4-1 combines with J gene TRBJ2-4; TRBD1 is a possible D gene (6 bases). This CDR3 has 15 amino acids. Per germline, CDR1 MGHRA and CDR2 YSYEKL. The CDR3 loop is CASSQEQRDNHFQYF. The sequenced CDR3 bases are TGCGCCAGCAGCCAAGAACAAAGGGACAACCATTTT.

Note on this clone: Read data end 3 residues before the CDR3 end; the end is taken from the germline J gene. The chain employs TRBV2 and TRBJ1-4, with a weak D call TRBD1 (6 bases). The V gene's germline CDR1 is SNHLY and CDR2 FYNNEI. This CDR3 is 15 amino acids long. The CDR3 DNA, read in part, is TGTGCCAGCAGTGAAACAGGGAATTATAATTCACCA. Translating gives CASSETGNYNSP. The full CDR3 protein is CASSETGNYNSPLFF.

Worth noting for this clone: The read ends 3 residues shy of where the CDR3 ends; the end is completed using the germline J gene. The chain links TRBV5-8 to TRBJ2-7; 7 nucleotides agree with TRBD1. CDR1 SGHTS and CDR2 YDEGEE come from the germline V gene. CDR3 length: 15 residues. Germline trimming cut 4 bases from V and 3 bases from J; bases unmatched to any gene: 10. The CDR3: CASSPGFGTDYEQYF. Partial CDR3 DNA: TGTGCCAGCAGCCCTGGATTCGGGACAGACTACGAG.

Points on this clone: Read coverage stops 3 residues before the CDR3 terminus; the germline J gene supplies the remainder. The rearrangement joins TRBV5-4 to TRBJ2-3; the D gene is possibly TRBD1 (5 bases). The CDR3 sequence is 14 residues long. V was pared by 5 bases and J by 5 bases, with 15 bases between. Germline CDR1 reads SGHNT; CDR2 reads YYREEE (reference sequence). The part of the CDR3 DNA that was read is TGTGCCAGCAGTCGGGCAGGGCAGGGAGATACG. Translation: CASSRAGQGDT. In full, the CDR3 is CASSRAGQGDTQYF.

With regard to this clone: Sequencing ends 3 residues short of the CDR3 end; the germline J gene provides the rest. V gene TRBV5-1 combines with J gene TRBJ1-1; tentative D call: TRBD1 (5 bases). Trimming took 0 bases from V and 4 from J, leaving 7 bases between them. Germline V gives CDR1 SGHRS, CDR2 YFSETQ. The CDR3 is made up of 13 amino acids. CDR3 loop: CASSLEGRTEAFF. The sequenced CDR3 bases are TGCGCCAGCAGCTTGGAGGGGCGCACTGAA. The whole variable domain, filled in from reference TRBV5-1 and TRBJ1-1, reads KAGVTQTPRYLIKTRGQQVTLSCSPISGHRSVSWYQQTPGQGLQFLFEYFSETQRNKGNFPGRFSGRQFSNSRSEMNVSTLELGDSALYLCASSLEGRTEAFFGQGTRLTVV.

Comment on this clone: Sequencing ends 3 residues short of the CDR3 end; the germline J gene provides the rest. The chain couples TRBV19 to TRBJ1-2, with TRBD1 as a possible D gene (5 bases). Germline lookup yields CDR1 LNHDA and CDR2 SQIVND (reference sequence). This CDR3 is built from 16 residues. The sequenced CDR3 bases are TGTGCCAGTAGTAGGGGACTAGCGGGGGGGAAGAATGAC. Residues: CASSRGLAGGKND. From start to end, the CDR3 is CASSRGLAGGKNDYTF.

Notes on this clone: The sequenced fragment ends 3 residues before the CDR3 boundary, so the rest is inferred from the germline J gene. V gene TRBV2 combines with J gene TRBJ1-5; D not certain. Trimming stripped 1 base from V and 7 bases from J, with 5 bases between. In germline, CDR1 is SNHLY, CDR2 FYNNEI. This CDR3 comprises 12 residues. The part of the CDR3 DNA that was read is TGTGCCAGCAGTGAAGAGGGCCAGCCC. Protein product: CASSEEGQP. The CDR3 in full is CASSEEGQPQHF. The whole variable domain, remainder taken from reference TRBV2 and TRBJ1-5, is EPEVTQTPSHQVTQMGQEVILRCVPISNHLYFYWYRQILGQKVEFLVSFYNNEISEKSEIFDDQFSVERPDGSNFTLKIRSTKLEDSAMYFCASSEEGQPQHFGDGTRLSIL.

Details on this clone: The sequenced fragment ends 3 residues before the CDR3 boundary, so the rest is inferred from the germline J gene. V usage is TRBV2 and J usage is TRBJ1-1, with D possibly TRBD1 on 5 matching bases. The V end was cut by 6 bases, the J end by 1 base, with 9 bases between. CDR1 SNHLY and CDR2 FYNNEI come from the germline V gene. This CDR3 contains 13 residues. The sequenced part of the CDR3 DNA is TGTGCCAGCAGAGCCGACAGGAACACTGAA. Encoded protein: CASRADRNTE. The full CDR3 protein is CASRADRNTEAFF.

Details on this clone: The read comes to an end 3 residues before the CDR3 does, leaving the germline J gene to fill in the end. The rearrangement links TRBV18 to TRBJ1-4; 7 bases align to TRBD1. Germline V CDR1 and CDR2: KGHSH, LQKENI. CDR3 length: 16 amino acids. CDR3 bases read: TGTGCCAGCTCACCAACCCGGGACACAGGGGTAACACCA. Translation: CASSPTRDTGVTP. The entire CDR3 reads CASSPTRDTGVTPLFF.

In the case of this clone: The sequenced fragment ends 3 residues before the CDR3 boundary, so the rest is inferred from the germline J gene. V and J are TRBV20-1 and TRBJ2-3; D is unclear. Germline lookup yields CDR1 DFQATT and CDR2 SNEGSKA (reference sequence). The CDR3 loop spans 15 amino acids. V dropped 5 bases and J dropped 2 bases, with 17 bases sitting between them. The CDR3 loop is CSALGTASNTDTQYF. The sequenced CDR3 bases are TGCAGTGCTCTAGGTACGGCCAGTAACACAGATACG.

About this clone: Read coverage stops 3 residues before the CDR3 terminus; the germline J gene supplies the remainder. The chain carries TRBV5-5 and TRBJ2-7, with D possibly TRBD2 on 6 matching bases. Trimming removed 4 bases from V and 3 bases from J, with 17 bases in between. The germline gives CDR1 SGHKS, CDR2 YYEKEE (reference sequence). There are 15 residues in the CDR3. The part of the CDR3 DNA that was read is TGTGCCAGCAGCCCAAGGCCGGGACTCATCTACGAG. It encodes CASSPRPGLIYE. The CDR3, in full, reads CASSPRPGLIYEQYF.

Notes on this clone: The sequenced fragment ends 3 residues before the CDR3 boundary, so the rest is inferred from the germline J gene. The chain links TRBV19 to TRBJ1-2; possibly TRBD1 for D (5 bases). Germline CDR1 reads LNHDA; CDR2 reads SQIVND (reference sequence). The CDR3 consists of 16 residues. With 0 bases removed from V and 4 bases from J, the gap between germline ends came to 15 bases. The sequenced part of the CDR3 DNA is TGTGCCAGTAGTATAGACGCCCCGGGGGACCTCTATGGC. It encodes CASSIDAPGDLYG. The CDR3 as a whole reads CASSIDAPGDLYGYTF.

In regard to this clone: At one of its ends the junction is not consistent with the germline gene, which may arise from a read error. Incomplete CDR3 DNA: TGTGCCTGCAGCCGCCCGGACATTTACTACGAG. This codes for CACSRPDIYYE. The complete CDR3 sequence is CACSRPDIYYEQYF. V usage is TRBV7-9 and J usage is TRBJ2-7; TRBD1 might be the D (5 bases). The sequenced fragment ends 3 residues before the CDR3 boundary, so the rest is inferred from the germline J gene. Germline loops: CDR1 SEHNR, CDR2 FQNEAQ (reference sequence). This CDR3 region has 14 residues.